This TCR beta chain was found in a study of shared clonotypes between healthy human individuals. Comment on this clone: The antigen is not known.

General study findings and limits: Between a few donors, naive CD4 clonotypes were shared at a level of approximately 5%.

CDR1 MDHEN and CDR2 SYDVKM come from the germline V gene. The V gene lost 10 bases and the J gene lost 7 bases, with 8 bases spanning the gap. The CDR3 is made up of 10 amino acids. CD45RO negativity and positive selection for CCR7 defined naive CD8 cells, a population that excluded terminally differentiated effector memory CD45RA+ cells. Samples underwent the assay at deep level. TCRdb keeps only in-frame clones here, not all; method: immunoSEQ multiplex PCR. The table includes over 2,000,000 clones, over 85% detected once. The rearrangement uses TRBV28 and TRBJ2-1; D might be TRBD1 (5 bases). Sequenced material: naive CD8+ T cells from PBMCs. The source is a man aged 18-30 years in good health. Some clones in this sample may be carry-over from other donors' samples. In DNA, the CDR3 is TGTGCCACACGACAGAATGAGCAGTTCTTC. Its translation: CATRQNEQFF.